These 27 T cell receptor beta chains share one sample of origin, sequenced in a study of vaccination effects on CD4 cells after COVID-19. Culturing for more than 9 days preceded CD4+ T cell isolation. Two-dose BNT162b2 or mRNA-1273 vaccination was given to participants. What these receptors recognize is not known. Assay used: immunoSEQ multiplex PCR; TCRdb lists only in-frame clones, some missing. The sample has 66,000 or so clones, roughly 81% seen once. This specimen consisted of CD4+ T cells from PBMCs cultured without peptide, obtained after COVID-19 vaccination. Source of these receptors: a human donor who received a COVID-19 vaccine.

The CDR3 sequence: CASSIRTGISGNEQFF. DNA for the CDR3: TGTGCCAGTAGTATCAGGACGGGGATATCGGGCAATGAGCAGTTCTTC. This chain uses TRBV19 with TRBJ2-1; tentative D call: TRBD2 (5 bases). Germline CDR1 LNHDA, CDR2 SQIVND (reference sequence). Trimming pared 3 bases from V and 6 bases from J, leaving 18 bases between. The CDR3 covers 16 residues.

The rearrangement links TRBV24-1 to TRBJ1-4; tentatively, D is TRBD1 (6 bases). Germline assignment: CDR1 KGHDR and CDR2 SFDVKD. Trimming cost V 4 bases and J 4 bases, with 12 bases left between them. The CDR3 extends over 15 amino acids. The CDR3 sequence is CATSDPQGGNEKLFF. The CDR3 DNA follows: TGTGCCACCAGTGACCCACAGGGTGGTAATGAAAAACTGTTTTTT.

The rearrangement joins TRBV5-6 to TRBJ1-5; 8 nucleotides match TRBD1. The V gene end was trimmed by 3 bases and the J gene end by 7 bases; junction bases not matched to a gene: 12. The CDR3 is 16 residues long. Germline V lookup: CDR1 SGHDT, CDR2 YYEEEE. Here the CDR3 reads CASSSLGQGTGQPQHF. The DNA for the CDR3 is TGTGCCAGCAGCTCCCTAGGACAGGGCACGGGACAGCCCCAGCATTTT.

The rearrangement uses TRBV28 and TRBJ1-2, with D tentatively TRBD1 (5 bases). V shed 5 bases and J shed 4 bases, with 11 bases lying between them. The CDR3 loop spans 13 amino acids. CDR1 and CDR2 from the germline V gene are MDHEN and SYDVKM. CDR3 sequence (DNA): TGTGCCAGCAGTCGGGATGGGGCCTATGGCTACACCTTC. Translation: CASSRDGAYGYTF.

V is TRBV27 and J is TRBJ2-5, with no clear D. CDR3 size: 15 residues. Per the germline V gene, CDR1 is MNHEY and CDR2 is SMNVEV (reference sequence). The ends were cut back, 0 bases at V and 2 bases at J, with 10 bases in the middle. The DNA for the CDR3 is TGTGCCAGCAGTTTATCGCGAGAGCTACAAGAGACCCAGTACTTC. Translated: CASSLSRELQETQYF.

V usage is TRBV5-1 and J usage is TRBJ2-2; a possible D gene is TRBD2 (6 bases). This CDR3 comprises 15 residues. Germline V gene sequence: CDR1 SGHRS, CDR2 YFSETQ. The V and J ends lost 2 bases and 6 bases respectively, with 14 bases between them. CDR3 protein: CASSFYAGLAGELFF. The CDR3 bases are TGCGCCAGCAGCTTTTACGCGGGGTTAGCCGGGGAGCTGTTTTTT.

V gene TRBV5-1 combines with J gene TRBJ2-2; no definite D call. This CDR3 spans 14 amino acids. Trimming cost V 0 bases and J 7 bases, with 10 bases left between them. Germline assignment: CDR1 SGHRS and CDR2 YFSETQ. For the CDR3, the DNA is TGCGCCAGCAGCTTGGCCAGTTTTGGCGGGGAGCTGTTTTTT. Its translation is CASSLASFGGELFF.

The chain joins TRBV5-5 to TRBJ2-5, with D perhaps TRBD1 (6 bases). Germline V gene lookup returns CDR1 SGHKS and CDR2 YYEKEE (reference sequence). The CDR3 length is 15 residues. Trimming shortened V by 5 bases and J by 4 bases, and 18 bases separated the two germline ends. The CDR3, as DNA: TGTGCCAGCAGAAGCAGGGGTAATGGTGGAGAGACCCAGTACTTC. Protein sequence: CASRSRGNGGETQYF.

CDR3: CSVGVQGGDQPQHF. The CDR3 nucleotides read TGCAGCGTTGGGGTGCAGGGGGGCGATCAGCCCCAGCATTTT. The V gene is TRBV29-1, the J gene TRBJ1-5, with 7 bases fitting TRBD1. Losses at the gene ends were 4 bases for V and 5 bases for J; bases not matched to a gene: 8. This CDR3 has 14 amino acids. Germline-derived CDR1 and CDR2 are SQVTM and ANQGSEA.

This clone has only a few counts. This chain connects TRBV9 to TRBJ1-2; 9 bases align to TRBD1. V dropped 4 bases and J dropped 3; count of bases not matched to a gene: 4. The CDR3 is 14 residues long. Germline assignment: CDR1 SGDLS and CDR2 YYNGEE. CDR3 bases: TGTGCCAGCAGCACCACAGGGGGCTACTATGGCTACACCTTC. Translating gives CASSTTGGYYGYTF.

The genes are TRBV2 and TRBJ2-1, with a tentative D call TRBD1 (6 bases). Per germline, CDR1 SNHLY and CDR2 FYNNEI. The CDR3 contains 12 residues. The ends were cut back, 8 bases at V and 6 bases at J, with 11 bases in the middle. CDR3 bases: TGTGCCAGCTCCTGGACAGTCAATGAGCAGTTCTTC. Translating it yields CASSWTVNEQFF.

This sequence joins TRBV27 and TRBJ1-3; weak D call: TRBD1 (5 bases). The CDR3 is made up of 13 amino acids. Trimming took 8 bases from V and 0 from J, leaving 8 bases between them. Germline values: CDR1 MNHEY, CDR2 SMNVEV (reference sequence). The CDR3 reads CASWGFSGNTIYF. The CDR3 DNA follows: TGTGCCAGCTGGGGGTTCTCTGGAAACACCATATATTTT.

The chain carries TRBV4-2 and TRBJ2-1, with 9 bases aligning to TRBD2. The CDR3 spans 17 residues. The germline gives CDR1 LGHNA, CDR2 YNFKEQ. The trim removed 6 bases at V and 7 bases at J, leaving 16 bases unmatched. This CDR3 reads CASRAGQGGGGRNEQFF. In DNA form, the CDR3 reads TGTGCCAGCAGAGCCGGTCAGGGCGGGGGGGGCAGGAATGAGCAGTTCTTC.

The chain has TRBV3-1 (or the pseudogene TRBV3-2) and TRBJ1-4, with 10 bases aligning to TRBD1. The germline V gene encodes CDR1 LGHDT and CDR2 YNNKEL (reference sequence). CDR3 length: 17 amino acids. J gave up 7 bases and V 1 base, and 9 bases lay outside the gene matches. Here the CDR3 reads CASSQVPGQGYSEKLFF. The CDR3 DNA sequence: TGTGCCAGCAGCCAAGTCCCGGGACAGGGGTACAGTGAAAAACTGTTTTTT.

The sample holds one count of this clone. This chain connects TRBV12-3 or TRBV12-4 to TRBJ1-1, with 8 bases matching TRBD1. The CDR3 covers 13 residues. J lost 3 bases, V lost 7 bases, and 4 bases had no gene match. The CDR3 DNA is TGTGCCAGCAATAGACAGGGGTACACTGAAGCTTTCTTT. Its protein is CASNRQGYTEAFF.

The V and J genes are TRBV27 and TRBJ1-6, with TRBD1 as a possible D gene (6 bases). CDR3 size: 18 residues. The germline CDR1 and CDR2 sequences are MNHEY and SMNVEV (reference sequence). The V gene lost 2 bases and the J gene lost 7 bases, with 21 bases spanning the gap. In DNA form, the CDR3 reads TGTGCCAGCAGTTTAAGGGGTTTGAGGACGCAGGGGAATTCACCCCTCCACTTT. Translating it yields CASSLRGLRTQGNSPLHF.

V and J are TRBV7-6 and TRBJ1-4; 7 nucleotides line up with TRBD1. The CDR3 is 15 amino acids. With V trimmed by 5 bases and J by 7 bases, 10 bases remained unmatched. In germline, CDR1 is SGHVS, CDR2 FNYEAQ. CDR3 DNA: TGTGCCAGCAGCAGCCGACAGGGCGGGAGTGAAAAACTGTTTTTT. Translating it yields CASSSRQGGSEKLFF.

The rearrangement joins TRBV28 to TRBJ2-1, with TRBD2 as a possible D gene (6 bases). Germline-derived CDR1 and CDR2 are MDHEN and SYDVKM. The CDR3 sequence is 11 residues long. V was shortened by 11 bases and J by 12 bases, with 17 bases between the two germline ends. The CDR3: CAGGRERGQFF. Here the CDR3 DNA reads TGTGCCGGTGGGCGGGAAAGGGGGCAGTTCTTC.

The chain is built from TRBV6-2 or TRBV6-3 and TRBJ1-2, with D possibly being TRBD1 (5 bases). Germline CDR1 MNHEY, CDR2 SVGEGT. The CDR3 is made up of 14 amino acids. V lost 2 bases and J lost 2, with 9 bases in between. CDR3 in DNA: TGTGCCAGCAGTTACGCCGGGGCGAACTATGGCTACACCTTC. It codes for CASSYAGANYGYTF.

This clone has just a few counts. The V gene is TRBV5-1, the J gene TRBJ2-2; D remains ambiguous. The CDR3 runs to 15 residues. The germline V gene has CDR1 SGHRS and CDR2 YFSETQ. V was clipped by 0 bases and J by 1 base, with 7 bases between them. The CDR3 reads CASSLVAGNTGELFF. As DNA, the CDR3 is TGCGCCAGCAGCTTGGTGGCAGGGAACACCGGGGAGCTGTTTTTT.

The gene calls are TRBV3-1 (or the pseudogene TRBV3-2) and TRBJ1-2; TRBD1 matches 7 bases. Losses at the gene ends were 4 bases for V and 6 bases for J; bases not matched to a gene: 8. The CDR3 spans 14 residues. Germline-derived CDR1 and CDR2 are LGHDT and YNNKEL (reference sequence). CDR3 sequence: CASSLRTGRNGYTF. CDR3 sequence (DNA): TGTGCCAGCAGCCTTAGGACAGGACGGAATGGCTACACCTTC.

The CDR3 sequence is CASSLVGPTINQPQHF. CDR3 DNA sequence: TGTGCCAGCAGCTTAGTCGGACCAACCATCAATCAGCCCCAGCATTTT. The chain has TRBV7-2 and TRBJ1-5; no clear D gene. The CDR3 sequence is 16 residues long. Trimming pared 1 base from V and 3 bases from J, leaving 13 bases between. Germline V lookup: CDR1 SGHTA, CDR2 FQGNSA.

This clone was observed a handful of times. This rearrangement joins TRBV5-1 to TRBJ1-2; perhaps TRBD1 as D (6 bases). The length of the CDR3 is 14 residues. Deletions cut 4 bases from V and 1 base from J, with 11 bases between. Per the germline V gene, CDR1 is SGHRS and CDR2 is YFSETQ. The CDR3 loop is CASSPGHLNYGYTF. The CDR3 DNA follows: TGCGCCAGCAGCCCGGGACATCTTAACTATGGCTACACCTTC.

This clone was counted only a few times. The chain employs TRBV18 and TRBJ1-5; D not certain. The CDR3 loop spans 14 amino acids. V was shortened by 2 bases and J by 3 bases, with 8 bases between the two germline ends. The germline gives CDR1 KGHSH, CDR2 LQKENI. The CDR3 reads CASSPSADNQPQHF. Written as DNA, the CDR3 is TGTGCCAGCTCACCATCAGCAGACAATCAGCCCCAGCATTTT.

The chain is built from TRBV25-1 and TRBJ2-2; 9 bases map to TRBD1. CDR3 length: 15 amino acids. Losses at the gene ends were 9 bases for V and 2 bases for J; bases not matched to a gene: 7. Germline V CDR1 and CDR2: MGHDK, SYGVNS. CDR3 coding DNA: TGTGCCAGTCGACAGGGGGGACTAAACACCGGGGAGCTGTTTTTT. It specifies CASRQGGLNTGELFF.

CDR3 DNA: TGTGCCAGCAGCCTCCGGCCCCAGGGTACTGAGCAGTTCTTC. This encodes CASSLRPQGTEQFF. The chain carries TRBV11-2 and TRBJ2-1; D may be TRBD1 (5 bases). The ends were cut back, 5 bases at V and 9 bases at J, with 17 bases in the middle. CDR1 and CDR2 from the germline V gene are SGHAT and FQNNGV. The CDR3 sequence is 14 residues long.

The rearrangement joins TRBV19 to TRBJ1-5; TRBD1 aligns across 10 bases. This CDR3 contains 15 residues. Germline CDR1 reads LNHDA; CDR2 reads SQIVND (reference sequence). J was trimmed by 4 bases and V by 3 bases; bases with no gene match: 3. The CDR3 sequence is CASSIRDRGNQPQHF. Here the CDR3 DNA reads TGTGCCAGTAGTATCCGGGACAGGGGTAATCAGCCCCAGCATTTT.